The 5 T cell receptor beta chains given below trace back to one sample, sequenced in a study of T-cell reconstitution after alpha-beta-depleted transplantation in children (TCRdb year 2016). Library method: PCR. Instrument on record: Illumina HiSeq 2500. To normalize quantification of the TCRbeta repertoire, the TCR libraries were built with molecular barcoding that relied on unique molecular identifiers. The raw public data were reprocessed by TCRdb itself: fastp quality trimming at Q25, MiXCR clonotype calling, in-frame beta chains only. Each CDR3 protein gets just one entry, which takes the most common genes and DNA from the rows behind it. This sample comprises around 100,000 distinct CDR3 sequences, under 13% of them detected only once. Clones ranked in the top ten supply approximately 36% of the sample. In the paper's terms, the treatment or condition label means: allogeneic hematopoietic cell transplantation with graft depleted of TCRalphabeta T cells and CD19 B cells.

The sequences come from PBMCs, collected before TCRalphabeta/CD19-depleted stem cell transplant. All receptors come from a boy aged 2 to 10 with acute lymphoblastic leukemia, due to receive a stem cell transplant.

The J gene is TRBJ2-1, the V gene TRBV5-1, with D unresolved. V shed 0 bases and J shed 2 bases, with 9 bases lying between them. This CDR3 region has 15 residues. CDR1 is SGHRS, CDR2 YFSETQ, per germline. The CDR3 DNA sequence: TGCGCCAGCAGCTTGGTGCAGAGAGCCTACAATGAGCAGTTCTTC. Translating gives CASSLVQRAYNEQFF.

This clonotype was seen many times. This sequence joins TRBV5-1 and TRBJ2-7; 9 positions agree with TRBD2. CDR3 size: 17 residues. After removal of 4 bases from V and 4 bases from J, the junction contained 15 bases not matched to a gene. Germline V lookup: CDR1 SGHRS, CDR2 YFSETQ. CDR3 nucleotides: TGCGCCAGCAGCCTGGAGGGTGCTAGCGGGATTATTTACGAGCAGTACTTC. Its protein product is CASSLEGASGIIYEQYF.

This clonotype was recorded at least ten times. This sequence joins TRBV5-1 and TRBJ1-6; D might be TRBD1 (5 bases). The CDR3 runs 13 residues. Germline V lookup: CDR1 SGHRS, CDR2 YFSETQ. V gave up 2 bases and J gave up 5 bases, with 5 bases separating them. The CDR3 region has the DNA TGCGCCAGCAGCTTCAGGGATAATTCACCCCTCCACTTT. It is translated as CASSFRDNSPLHF.

The chain uses TRBV6-1 and TRBJ2-7; 10 nucleotides align to TRBD2. The junction had 7 bases not matched to a gene; V was cut back by 6 bases and J by 5 bases. Germline V gene sequence: CDR1 MNHNS, CDR2 SASEGT. The CDR3 has 14 residues. DNA for the CDR3: TGTGCCAGCAGATCAGCGGGAGGGCCTGACGAGCAGTACTTC. It specifies CASRSAGGPDEQYF.

This clonotype was picked up a small number of times. The rearrangement links TRBV25-1 to TRBJ1-1; D is unclear. This CDR3 has 14 residues. Germline CDR1 and CDR2: MGHDK and SYGVNS. Between the trimmed V and J ends, which lost 7 bases and 1 base, there was a span of 13 bases. CDR3 coding DNA: TGTGCCAGCATCCCCGGAGCCGGGAACACTGAAGCTTTCTTT. Translated: CASIPGAGNTEAFF.